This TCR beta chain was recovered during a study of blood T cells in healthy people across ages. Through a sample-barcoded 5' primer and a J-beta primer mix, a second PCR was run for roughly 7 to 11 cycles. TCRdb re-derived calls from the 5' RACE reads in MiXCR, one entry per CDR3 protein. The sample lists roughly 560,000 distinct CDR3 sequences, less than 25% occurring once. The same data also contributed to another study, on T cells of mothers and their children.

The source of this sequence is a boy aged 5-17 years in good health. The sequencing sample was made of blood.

The CDR3 region has the DNA TGCGCCAGCAGCCAAGTTGGCTCCGGCAGATCGACCCCGAACACTGAAGCTTTCTTT. Amino acid sequence: CASSQVGSGRSTPNTEAFF. The rearrangement links TRBV4-3 to TRBJ1-1; no clear D gene. Germline assignment: CDR1 LGHNA and CDR2 YSLEER. The CDR3 contains 19 residues. The V end lost 1 base, the J end lost 1 base, and 22 bases lay between the germline ends.